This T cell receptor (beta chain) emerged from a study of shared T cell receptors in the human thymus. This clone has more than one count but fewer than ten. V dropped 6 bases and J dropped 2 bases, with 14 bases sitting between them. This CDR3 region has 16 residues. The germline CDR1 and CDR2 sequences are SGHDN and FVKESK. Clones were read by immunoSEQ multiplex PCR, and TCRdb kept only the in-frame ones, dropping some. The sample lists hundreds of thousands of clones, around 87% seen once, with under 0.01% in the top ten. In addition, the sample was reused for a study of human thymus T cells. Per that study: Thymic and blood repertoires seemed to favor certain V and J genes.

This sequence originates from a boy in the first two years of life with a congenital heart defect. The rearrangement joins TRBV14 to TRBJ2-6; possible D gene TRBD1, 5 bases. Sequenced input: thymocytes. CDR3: CASSQLLRAGANVLTF. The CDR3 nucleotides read TGTGCCAGCAGTCAATTGCTCAGGGCTGGGGCCAACGTCCTGACTTTC.